This T cell receptor beta chain was recorded in a study of T cell repertoires in cytomegalovirus infection. About the study: TCR beta signatures that were public indicated CMV infection and matching HLA type.

Study-level findings and limits: It was HLA-C-restricted CMV-specific TCR beta clonotypes that dominated the response ex vivo.

TCRdb re-called the reads with MiXCR, one entry per CDR3 protein. The repertoire has 200,000 to 300,000 distinct CDR3 sequences, approximately 6.7% of them found once; the top ten carry around 6.5%. In germline, CDR1 is GTSNPN, CDR2 SVGIG (reference sequence). The V and J ends lost 3 bases and 3 bases respectively, with 14 bases between them. The CDR3 covers 14 residues. Remarks on this clonotype: Its matching antigen is unknown.

Sequenced input: PBMCs. The V call is TRBV30, the J call TRBJ1-1, with D possibly TRBD1 on 6 matching bases. The receptor comes from a human donor in good health (CMV status not recorded). Some clones in this sample may be carry-over from other donors' samples. Written as DNA, the CDR3 is TGTGCCTGGAGCAGAGGCAGGGGAGACACTGAAGCTTTCTTT. As protein: CAWSRGRGDTEAFF.